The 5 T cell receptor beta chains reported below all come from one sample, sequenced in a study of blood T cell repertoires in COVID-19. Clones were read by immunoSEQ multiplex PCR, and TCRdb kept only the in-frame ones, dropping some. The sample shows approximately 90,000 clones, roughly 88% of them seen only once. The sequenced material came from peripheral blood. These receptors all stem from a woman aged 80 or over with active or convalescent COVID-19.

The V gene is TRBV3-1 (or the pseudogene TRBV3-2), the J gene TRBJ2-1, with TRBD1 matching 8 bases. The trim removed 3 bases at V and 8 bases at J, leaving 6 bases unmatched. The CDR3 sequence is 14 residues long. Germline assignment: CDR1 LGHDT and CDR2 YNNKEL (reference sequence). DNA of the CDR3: TGTGCCAGCAGCCACTACAGGGGGAGAGATGAGCAGTTCTTC. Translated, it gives CASSHYRGRDEQFF.

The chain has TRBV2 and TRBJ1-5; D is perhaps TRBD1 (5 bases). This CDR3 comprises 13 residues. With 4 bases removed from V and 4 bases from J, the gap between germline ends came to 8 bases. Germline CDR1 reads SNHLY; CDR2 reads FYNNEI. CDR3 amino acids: CASSGQQNQPQHF. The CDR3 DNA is TGTGCCAGCAGTGGACAGCAAAATCAGCCCCAGCATTTT.

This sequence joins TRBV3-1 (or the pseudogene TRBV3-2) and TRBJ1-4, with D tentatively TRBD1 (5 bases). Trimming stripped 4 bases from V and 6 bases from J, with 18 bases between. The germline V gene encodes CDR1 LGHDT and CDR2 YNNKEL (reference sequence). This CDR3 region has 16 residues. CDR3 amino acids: CASSPKVRQPHEKLFF. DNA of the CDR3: TGTGCCAGCAGCCCAAAAGTGAGACAGCCGCATGAAAAACTGTTTTTT.

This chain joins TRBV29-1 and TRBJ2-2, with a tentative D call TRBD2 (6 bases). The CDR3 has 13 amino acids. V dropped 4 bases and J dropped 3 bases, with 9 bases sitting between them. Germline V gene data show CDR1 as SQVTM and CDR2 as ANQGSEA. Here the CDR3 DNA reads TGCAGCGTTGGGGAGGAAGACACCGGGGAGCTGTTTTTT. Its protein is CSVGEEDTGELFF.

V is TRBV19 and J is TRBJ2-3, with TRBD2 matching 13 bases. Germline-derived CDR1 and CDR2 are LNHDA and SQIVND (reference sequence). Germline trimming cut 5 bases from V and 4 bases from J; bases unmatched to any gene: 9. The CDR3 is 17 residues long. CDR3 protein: CASSSGLAGQSADTQYF. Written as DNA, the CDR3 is TGTGCCAGTAGTTCGGGACTAGCGGGACAAAGCGCAGATACGCAGTATTTT.